A single sample is the source of the 14 T cell receptor beta chains below, sequenced in a study of blood T cell repertoires in COVID-19. Clones were read by immunoSEQ multiplex PCR, and TCRdb kept only the in-frame ones, dropping some. The sample records around 57,000 clones, about nine tenths being singletons. The sample was peripheral blood. The receptors come from a man in his forties or fifties with active COVID-19.

This chain connects TRBV18 to TRBJ1-1, with 7 bases aligning to TRBD1. This CDR3 has 14 amino acids. Germline V lookup: CDR1 KGHSH, CDR2 LQKENI. The V and J ends lost 5 bases and 2 bases, in that order; junction bases with no gene match: 5. The CDR3 here is CASSLTGPNTEAFF. DNA of the CDR3: TGTGCCAGCTCATTGACAGGGCCCAACACTGAAGCTTTCTTT. The full variable domain, its missing parts supplied by reference TRBV18 and TRBJ1-1, is NAGVMQNPRHLVRRRGQEARLRCSPMKGHSHVYWYRQLPEEGLKFMVYLQKENIIDESGMPKERFSAEFPKEGPSILRIQQVVRGDSAAYFCASSLTGPNTEAFFGQGTRLTVV.

The genes are TRBV7-8 and TRBJ1-1, with 9 nucleotides matching TRBD1. The CDR3 extends over 16 amino acids. CDR1 is SGHVS, CDR2 FQNEAQ, per germline. V lost 4 bases to trimming and J lost 0 bases; unmatched junction nucleotides: 6. The CDR3 nucleotides read TGTGCCAGCAGCTCCCGGGACAGGGTTATGAACACTGAAGCTTTCTTT. Its translation: CASSSRDRVMNTEAFF.

The J gene is TRBJ2-7, the V gene TRBV19; weak D call: TRBD1 (5 bases). This CDR3 has 15 residues. Looked up from germline, CDR1 is LNHDA and CDR2 is SQIVND (reference sequence). The V gene lost 5 bases and the J gene lost 3 bases, with 17 bases spanning the gap. The CDR3: CASSADSAGIYEQYF. CDR3 sequence (DNA): TGTGCCAGTAGTGCCGACTCCGCAGGGATCTACGAGCAGTACTTC.

This clone was seen a single time. The chain is built from TRBV14 and TRBJ2-7, with a weak D call TRBD2 (6 bases). The CDR3 consists of 17 residues. The V gene lost 0 bases and the J gene lost 5 bases, with 20 bases spanning the gap. Looked up from germline, CDR1 is SGHDN and CDR2 is FVKESK. This CDR3 reads CASSQDLGGDRGNEQYF. The CDR3 nucleotides are TGTGCCAGCAGCCAAGATTTGGGCGGGGATCGGGGGAACGAGCAGTACTTC.

The V gene is TRBV7-8, the J gene TRBJ1-6; unclear D gene. Per germline, CDR1 SGHVS and CDR2 FQNEAQ. V dropped 2 bases and J dropped 5 bases, with 7 bases sitting between them. The CDR3 extends over 14 amino acids. In nucleotides, the CDR3 is TGTGCCAGCAGCTTACAGGCCAATAATTCACCCCTCCACTTT. Protein sequence: CASSLQANNSPLHF.

The CDR3 DNA reads as TGTGCCAGCAGTTCATGGGACAGGGAGGGTGGCTACACCTTC. Translated, it gives CASSSWDREGGYTF. This chain connects TRBV6-5 to TRBJ1-2; TRBD1 agrees at 9 bases. J was trimmed by 7 bases and V by 4 bases; bases with no gene match: 7. Germline CDR1 is MNHEY and CDR2 is SVGAGI. The CDR3 runs to 14 residues.

The DNA of the CDR3 is TGCGCCAGCAGCGATCAAGGGGGGGACACTGAAGCTTTCTTT. This gives the protein CASSDQGGDTEAFF. The chain uses TRBV5-1 and TRBJ1-1; TRBD1 might be the D (6 bases). The CDR3 contains 14 residues. Germline V gives CDR1 SGHRS, CDR2 YFSETQ. The V end was cut by 4 bases, the J end by 3 bases, with 13 bases between.

The rearrangement links TRBV12-3 or TRBV12-4 to TRBJ2-2; D ambiguous. CDR3 length equals 12 residues. Trimming took 8 bases from V and 6 from J, leaving 10 bases between them. CDR3 nucleotide sequence: TGTGCCAGCGAGAGGATCCCCGGGGAGCTGTTTTTT. Amino acids: CASERIPGELFF.

This rearrangement joins TRBV18 to TRBJ1-6, with a weak D call TRBD1 (5 bases). Germline V gives CDR1 KGHSH, CDR2 LQKENI. V was cut by 3 bases and J by 11 bases, with 11 bases left in between. CDR3 length equals 13 residues. CDR3: CASSPQGYAPLHF. CDR3 coding DNA: TGTGCCAGCTCACCGCAGGGTTACGCACCCCTCCACTTT.

The chain couples TRBV4-2 to TRBJ2-1; D gene uncertain. V was clipped by 3 bases and J by 9 bases, with 9 bases between them. Germline-derived CDR1 and CDR2 are LGHNA and YNFKEQ. CDR3 size: 12 residues. In DNA form, the CDR3 reads TGTGCCAGCAGCCAGATCTACGGTGAGCAGTTCTTC. It yields the protein CASSQIYGEQFF.

The CDR3 here is CASSLGSSVTGELFF. In DNA form, the CDR3 reads TGTGCCAGCAGCTTAGGGAGTTCAGTCACCGGGGAGCTGTTTTTT. This chain uses TRBV7-2 with TRBJ2-2; D gene uncertain. From germline, CDR1 is SGHTA and CDR2 FQGNSA. Trimming stripped 1 base from V and 4 bases from J, with 10 bases between. The CDR3 runs 15 residues.

This chain connects TRBV3-1 (or the pseudogene TRBV3-2) to TRBJ2-1, with a weak D call TRBD2 (6 bases). Germline values: CDR1 LGHDT, CDR2 YNNKEL (reference sequence). Deletions cut 3 bases from V and 7 bases from J, with 16 bases between. The CDR3 runs to 15 residues. DNA for the CDR3: TGTGCCAGCAGCCATAGGGTGGCAGGGAGGAATGAGCAGTTCTTC. Protein: CASSHRVAGRNEQFF.

This chain connects TRBV6-5 to TRBJ1-3; D remains unclear. Germline lookup yields CDR1 MNHEY and CDR2 SVGAGI. The V and J ends lost 6 bases and 4 bases respectively, with 16 bases between them. The CDR3 has 15 residues. CDR3 loop: CASSPPGSGGNTIYF. The CDR3 nucleotides read TGTGCCAGCAGCCCGCCCGGGTCTGGCGGAAACACCATATATTTT.

This chain links TRBV19 with TRBJ2-4; TRBD2 is a possible D gene (6 bases). CDR3 length equals 18 residues. Germline values: CDR1 LNHDA, CDR2 SQIVND (reference sequence). V shed 1 base and J shed 0 bases, with 16 bases lying between them. The CDR3, as DNA: TGTGCCAGTAGTATAGCGGGAGCGTTCTTCTTAGCCAAAAACATTCAGTACTTC. Translation: CASSIAGAFFLAKNIQYF.